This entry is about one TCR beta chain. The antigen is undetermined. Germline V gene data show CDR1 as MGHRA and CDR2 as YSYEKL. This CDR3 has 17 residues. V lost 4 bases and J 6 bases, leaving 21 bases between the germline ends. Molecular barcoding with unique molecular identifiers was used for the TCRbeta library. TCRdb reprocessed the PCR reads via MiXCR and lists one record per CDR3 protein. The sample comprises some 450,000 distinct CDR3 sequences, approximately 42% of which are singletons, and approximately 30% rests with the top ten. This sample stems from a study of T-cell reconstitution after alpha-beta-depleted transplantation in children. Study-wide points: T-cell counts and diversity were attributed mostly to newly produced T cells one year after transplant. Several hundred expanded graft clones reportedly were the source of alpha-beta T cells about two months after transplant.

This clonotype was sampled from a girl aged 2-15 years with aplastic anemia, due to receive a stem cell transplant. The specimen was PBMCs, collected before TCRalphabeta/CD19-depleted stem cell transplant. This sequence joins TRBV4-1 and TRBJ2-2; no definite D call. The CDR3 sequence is CASSLTPLGIVAGELFF. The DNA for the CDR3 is TGCGCCAGCAGCCTAACCCCTTTGGGGATAGTCGCCGGGGAGCTGTTTTTT.